This TCR beta chain originates from a study of early T cells in non-severe SARS-CoV-2 infection. Across the whole study: RNA in bulk from unsorted whole blood was sequenced, and chains were unpaired. Study-wide results and limits: A preference for anti-spike CD8 responses marked VDJdb matching, which missed private and CD4 specificities.

Separate cDNA molecules each had unique molecular identifiers attached to them. TCRdb itself ran the 5' RACE reads through MiXCR, one entry per CDR3 protein. This sample yields about 97,000 distinct CDR3 sequences, of which approximately 11% are seen a single time; approximately 4.5% belongs to the top ten. This clonotype was observed many times. The antigen is undetermined. This CDR3 comprises 14 residues. The germline CDR1 and CDR2 sequences are LGHDT and YNNKEL (reference sequence). V was shortened by 4 bases and J by 5 bases, with 11 bases between the two germline ends. The chain carries TRBV3-1 and TRBJ1-4; no reliable D call. Material: whole blood, obtained at baseline. This sequence originates from an adult who was a healthcare worker with PCR-confirmed SARS-CoV-2 infection or an uninfected control (not recorded which). The CDR3 nucleotides read TGTGCCAGCAGCCCACGTTGGATCAATGAAAAACTGTTTTTT. It translates to CASSPRWINEKLFF.